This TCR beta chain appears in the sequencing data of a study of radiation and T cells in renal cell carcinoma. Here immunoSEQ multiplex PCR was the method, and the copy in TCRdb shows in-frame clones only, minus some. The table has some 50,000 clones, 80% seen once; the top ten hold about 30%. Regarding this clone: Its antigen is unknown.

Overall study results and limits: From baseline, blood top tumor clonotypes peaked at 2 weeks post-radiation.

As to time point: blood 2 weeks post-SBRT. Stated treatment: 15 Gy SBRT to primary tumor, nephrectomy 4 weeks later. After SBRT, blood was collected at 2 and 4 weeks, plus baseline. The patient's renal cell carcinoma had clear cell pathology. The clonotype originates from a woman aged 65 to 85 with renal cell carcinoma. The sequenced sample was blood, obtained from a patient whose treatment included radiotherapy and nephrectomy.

The DNA of the CDR3 is TGTGCCAGCCACGACAGGGAAAATTCACCCCTCCACTTT. It translates to CASHDRENSPLHF. This chain links TRBV25-1 with TRBJ1-6; 7 bases are a match to TRBD1. The germline V gene has CDR1 MGHDK and CDR2 SYGVNS. The CDR3 is made up of 13 amino acids. The junction had 5 bases not matched to a gene; V was cut back by 8 bases and J by 7 bases.